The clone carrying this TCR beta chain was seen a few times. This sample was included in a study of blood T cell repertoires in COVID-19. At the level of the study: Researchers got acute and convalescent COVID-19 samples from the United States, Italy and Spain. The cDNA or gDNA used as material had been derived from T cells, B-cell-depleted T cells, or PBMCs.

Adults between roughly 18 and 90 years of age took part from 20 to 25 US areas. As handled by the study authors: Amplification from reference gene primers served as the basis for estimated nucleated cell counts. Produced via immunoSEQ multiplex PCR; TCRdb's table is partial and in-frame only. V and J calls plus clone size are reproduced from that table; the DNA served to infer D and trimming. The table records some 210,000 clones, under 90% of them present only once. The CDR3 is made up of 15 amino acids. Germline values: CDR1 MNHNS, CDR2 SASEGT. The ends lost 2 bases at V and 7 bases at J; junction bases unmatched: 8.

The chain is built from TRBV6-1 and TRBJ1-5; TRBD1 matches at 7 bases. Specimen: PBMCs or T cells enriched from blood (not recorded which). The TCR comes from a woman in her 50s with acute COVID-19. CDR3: CASSELRQGGQPQHF. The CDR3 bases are TGTGCCAGCAGTGAACTTAGACAGGGTGGGCAGCCCCAGCATTTT.